Each of the 21 T cell receptor beta chains below was sequenced from the same sample in a study of Graves' ophthalmopathy and Graves' hyperthyroidism. Amplified TCR beta CDR3 regions were obtained using RNA transcripts as template. The first round was an RT-PCR with HTBI primers, and the second round was a multiplex PCR. Using its own MiXCR run on the multiplex PCR reads, TCRdb lists one record per CDR3 protein. The data hold 150,000 to 200,000 distinct CDR3 sequences, with 35% to 50% observed a single time. The sample was peripheral blood. These receptors were collected from a man aged 30 to 39 with Graves' ophthalmopathy.

The chain has TRBV6-1 and TRBJ2-3; 7 bases match TRBD2. CDR3 length equals 16 residues. V lost 6 bases to trimming and J lost 2 bases; unmatched junction nucleotides: 11. CDR1 is MNHNS and CDR2 is SASEGT in the germline V gene. The CDR3 coding sequence is TGTGCCAGCAGCCCCTGGGGGGGGGAGGTCACAGATACGCAGTATTTT. It yields the protein CASSPWGGEVTDTQYF.

This clonotype came up many times. V and J are TRBV12-3 or TRBV12-4 and TRBJ1-2, with D perhaps TRBD1 (5 bases). V shed 5 bases and J shed 8 bases, with 21 bases lying between them. The CDR3 is made up of 15 amino acids. The CDR3 protein is CASSRSWGYSDGYTF. As DNA, the CDR3 is TGTGCCAGCAGTCGCTCCTGGGGCTATTCGGACGGCTACACCTTC.

CDR3 DNA sequence: TGCAGTGCTAGAAGTCAGCTGGGCGCTTTCTTT. As protein: CSARSQLGAFF. V is TRBV20-1 and J is TRBJ1-1; D not resolved. Trimming shortened V by 2 bases and J by 11 bases, and 12 bases separated the two germline ends. There are 11 residues in the CDR3. Germline CDR1 reads DFQATT; CDR2 reads SNEGSKA (reference sequence).

The genes are TRBV6-1 and TRBJ2-5, with D possibly being TRBD2 (5 bases). The V end lost 6 bases, the J end lost 5 bases, and 16 bases lay between the germline ends. Germline V gene sequence: CDR1 MNHNS, CDR2 SASEGT. CDR3 length equals 14 residues. The CDR3 protein is CASSHRGSPETQYF. In DNA, the CDR3 is TGTGCCAGCAGCCACCGGGGTAGCCCCGAGACCCAGTACTTC.

The CDR3 is CATGQGARETQYF. In DNA form, the CDR3 reads TGTGCCACAGGACAGGGGGCCCGAGAGACCCAGTACTTC. The chain combines TRBV24-1 with TRBJ2-5; 11 bases are a match to TRBD1. Germline V lookup: CDR1 KGHDR, CDR2 SFDVKD. This CDR3 is 13 amino acids long. V lost 10 bases, J lost 4 bases, and 4 bases stayed unmatched.

This clonotype was counted ten times or more. This chain links TRBV18 with TRBJ1-2; D gene unclear. Germline CDR1 and CDR2: KGHSH and LQKENI. V lost 2 bases and J 3 bases, leaving 7 bases between the germline ends. The CDR3 sequence is 13 residues long. The CDR3, as DNA: TGTGCCAGCTCACCATGGGGAGACTATGGCTACACCTTC. Amino acid sequence: CASSPWGDYGYTF.

The CDR3 here is CASRATGPIQETQYF. The CDR3 coding sequence is TGTGCCAGCAGAGCGACAGGGCCCATCCAAGAGACCCAGTACTTC. The V gene is TRBV6-1, the J gene TRBJ2-5; 7 positions match TRBD1. CDR1 and CDR2 (germline): MNHNS, SASEGT. Germline trimming cut 6 bases from V and 1 base from J; bases unmatched to any gene: 8. The CDR3 length is 15 residues.

The rearrangement links TRBV6-2 or TRBV6-3 to TRBJ1-1, with 7 bases lining up with TRBD1. This CDR3 region has 15 residues. The junction had 5 bases not matched to a gene; V was cut back by 2 bases and J by 2 bases. CDR1 is MNHEY and CDR2 is SVGEGT in the germline V gene. The CDR3 reads CASSYERGRNTEAFF. The CDR3 nucleotides are TGTGCCAGCAGTTACGAGAGGGGGCGCAACACTGAAGCTTTCTTT.

Ten or more counts support this clonotype. The genes are TRBV11-1 and TRBJ1-1, with 8 nucleotides matching TRBD1. V lost 3 bases and J lost 6; bases outside the gene matches: 6. CDR3 length: 14 residues. Germline-derived CDR1 and CDR2 are SGHAT and FQDESV (reference sequence). CDR3 protein: CASSLSGGSAEAFF. The CDR3 nucleotides read TGTGCCAGCAGCTTGTCAGGGGGCAGCGCTGAAGCTTTCTTT.

This clonotype was seen repeatedly, ten times or more. CDR3 DNA sequence: TGTGCCAGCAGTTTAGACAGTTCTGGAAACACCATATATTTT. It encodes CASSLDSSGNTIYF. The chain joins TRBV12-3 or TRBV12-4 to TRBJ1-3; D is unclear. V gave up 1 base and J gave up 1 base, with 5 bases separating them. The CDR3 runs 14 residues.

This clonotype was seen ten or more times. The chain uses TRBV4-3 and TRBJ1-2, with no clear D. Trimming took off 0 bases at V and 4 bases at J, with 9 bases between the two ends. The CDR3 is 14 amino acids. CDR1 is LGHNA, CDR2 YSLEER, per germline. The CDR3 DNA is TGCGCCAGCAGCCAAGAAGGGAGCTCCTATGGCTACACCTTC. Translation: CASSQEGSSYGYTF.

This rearrangement joins TRBV6-2 or TRBV6-3 to TRBJ1-3, with 7 bases aligning to TRBD1. V shed 2 bases, J shed 0 bases, and the junction held 10 bases outside the gene matches. CDR1 is MNHEY and CDR2 is SVGEGT in the germline V gene. The CDR3 spans 18 residues. CDR3 protein: CASSYGNRGSTSGNTIYF. Written as DNA, the CDR3 is TGTGCCAGCAGTTACGGAAACAGGGGTTCAACCTCTGGAAACACCATATATTTT.

The chain is built from TRBV6-2 or TRBV6-3 and TRBJ1-4; 7 bases fit TRBD1. With 6 bases clipped from V and 4 bases from J, the junction kept 14 bases outside the gene matches. From germline, CDR1 is MNHEY and CDR2 SVGEGT. The CDR3 spans 17 residues. CDR3 DNA sequence: TGTGCCAGCAGACCACAGCCCGGGACAGTCCATAATGAAAAACTGTTTTTT. Residues: CASRPQPGTVHNEKLFF.

In this sample, this clonotype turned up many times. The chain recombines TRBV7-9 with TRBJ1-2; D perhaps matches TRBD1 (6 bases). V lost 5 bases to trimming and J lost 7 bases, with 17 bases between them. The CDR3 runs to 14 residues. CDR1 and CDR2 (germline): SEHNR, FQNEAQ (reference sequence). The CDR3 DNA sequence: TGTGCCAGCAGCGCCCGGACAGTCCTAGGTGGCTACACCTTC. This sequence encodes CASSARTVLGGYTF.

This clonotype was counted many times. The rearrangement links TRBV4-1 to TRBJ1-2; D gene uncertain. Germline V lookup: CDR1 MGHRA, CDR2 YSYEKL. The ends were cut back, 1 base at V and 2 bases at J, with 11 bases in the middle. The CDR3 sequence is 15 residues long. The chain's CDR3 is CASSQVVQKNYGYTF. CDR3 DNA sequence: TGCGCCAGCAGCCAAGTGGTCCAGAAGAACTATGGCTACACCTTC.

This clonotype occurred many times. This chain uses TRBV10-3 with TRBJ1-2, with TRBD1 matching 7 bases. The CDR3 has 13 residues. Germline V gene sequence: CDR1 ENHRY, CDR2 SYGVKD. Trimming at V came to 5 bases and at J to 2 bases, leaving 2 bases not matched to a gene. The CDR3 reads CAISSDRNYGYTF. The DNA for the CDR3 is TGTGCCATCAGTTCGGACAGGAACTATGGCTACACCTTC.

The table lists this clonotype with a count of one. This sequence joins TRBV9 and TRBJ1-1, with a weak D call TRBD1 (5 bases). The CDR3 is 14 residues long. Trimming took 3 bases from V and 1 from J, leaving 10 bases between them. The germline V gene encodes CDR1 SGDLS and CDR2 YYNGEE. In nucleotides, the CDR3 is TGTGCCAGCAGCGGCGGGAGGGGGAACACTGAAGCTTTCTTT. Translation gives CASSGGRGNTEAFF.

The table lists this clonotype with many counts. The chain is built from TRBV19 and TRBJ1-1; D not certain. V dropped 8 bases and J dropped 3 bases, with 16 bases sitting between them. The CDR3 length is 14 residues. CDR1 LNHDA and CDR2 SQIVND come from the germline V gene (reference sequence). As DNA, the CDR3 is TGTGCCAGTGAAGACGGGTACGCGGACACTGAAGCTTTCTTT. Protein product: CASEDGYADTEAFF.

The chain employs TRBV11-1 and TRBJ2-7, with TRBD2 matching over 7 bases. The length of the CDR3 is 13 residues. In germline, CDR1 is SGHAT, CDR2 FQDESV (reference sequence). The junction had 6 bases not matched to a gene; V was cut back by 5 bases and J by 5 bases. This chain's CDR3 is CASSGEGGDEQYF. The CDR3 DNA reads as TGTGCCAGCAGCGGCGAGGGAGGGGACGAGCAGTACTTC.

Many counts were recorded for this clonotype. The chain is built from TRBV11-2 and TRBJ1-3; D unresolved. This CDR3 contains 15 residues. Looked up from germline, CDR1 is SGHAT and CDR2 is FQNNGV. V lost 2 bases and J lost 0, with 8 bases in between. The CDR3, as DNA: TGTGCCAGCAGCTTATCCGAGGCCTCTGGAAACACCATATATTTT. It specifies CASSLSEASGNTIYF. The variable domain in full, with the rest retrieved from reference TRBV11-2 and TRBJ1-3, is EAGVAQSPRYKIIEKRQSVAFWCNPISGHATLYWYQQILGQGPKLLIQFQNNGVVDDSQLPKDRFSAERLKGVDSTLKIQPAKLEDSAVYLCASSLSEASGNTIYFGEGSWLTVV.

This clonotype was counted at least ten times. This chain links TRBV6-2 or TRBV6-3 with TRBJ1-2; no clear D. This CDR3 is 12 amino acids long. Trimming shortened V by 4 bases and J by 8 bases, and 11 bases separated the two germline ends. Germline CDR1 reads MNHEY; CDR2 reads SVGEGT. CDR3 loop: CASSFSSEGYTF. The CDR3 DNA follows: TGTGCCAGCAGTTTTTCCTCGGAGGGCTACACCTTC.